This T cell receptor beta chain was obtained from a study of vaccination and CD4 T cells after COVID-19. Study context: Spike peptides, overlapping and drawn from SARS-CoV-2, HCoV-NL63, HCoV-OC43 and HCoV-229E, were used to stimulate cells.

Cultured CD4+ T cell DNA was sequenced using the Oncomine TCR Beta short-read assay. MiXCR, run by TCRdb on the PCR reads, gives a single entry per CDR3 protein. The repertoire holds around 13,000 distinct CDR3 sequences, with approximately 74% as singletons. This CDR3 is built from 13 residues. Trimming left V 5 bases short and J 4 bases short, with 8 bases between. The germline CDR1 and CDR2 sequences are MRHNA and SNTAGT. Treatment defined: roughly 10-day PBMC culture with coronavirus spike peptide pools or control peptides (ViraFEST assay). T cells were expanded with peptide pools, and expanded clonotypes were identified by TCR sequencing. Cultures got half-medium changes with IL-2 on days 3 and 7. This clonotype was seen only once. Its antigen is unidentified. Regarding the study as a whole: Convalescent patients displayed spike mono-reactivity in 304 of 307 vaccine-specific clones.

Source: CD4+ T cells from blood, cultured in vitro, taken after SARS-CoV-2 vaccination. The receptor was derived from a human donor who received a COVID-19 vaccine. The chain recombines TRBV6-4 with TRBJ2-2, with D perhaps matching TRBD1 (5 bases). CDR3 sequence reads: CASSIDSTGELFF. In DNA form, the CDR3 reads TGTGCCAGCAGTATCGACAGCACCGGGGAGCTGTTTTTT.